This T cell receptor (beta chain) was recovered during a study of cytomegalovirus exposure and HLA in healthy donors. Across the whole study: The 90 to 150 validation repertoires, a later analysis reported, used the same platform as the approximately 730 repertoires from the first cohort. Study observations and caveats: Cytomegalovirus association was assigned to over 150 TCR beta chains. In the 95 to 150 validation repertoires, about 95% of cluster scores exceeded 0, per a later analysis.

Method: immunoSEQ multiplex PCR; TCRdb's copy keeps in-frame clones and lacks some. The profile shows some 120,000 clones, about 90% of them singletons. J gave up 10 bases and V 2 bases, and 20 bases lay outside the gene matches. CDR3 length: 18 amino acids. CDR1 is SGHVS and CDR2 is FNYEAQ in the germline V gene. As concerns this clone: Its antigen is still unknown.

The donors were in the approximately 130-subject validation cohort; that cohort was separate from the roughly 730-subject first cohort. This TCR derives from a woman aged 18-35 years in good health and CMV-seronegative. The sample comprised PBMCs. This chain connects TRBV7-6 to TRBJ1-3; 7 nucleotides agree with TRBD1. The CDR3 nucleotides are TGTGCCAGCAGCTTATCCGGACAGGAGGTTCCGAGAGGAAGAACCATATATTTT. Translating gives CASSLSGQEVPRGRTIYF.